A single TCR beta chain is shown here with its context. In the authors' workflow: For nucleated cells, counts were estimated from reference gene primer amplification. Profiling relied on immunoSEQ multiplex PCR, and the TCRdb table lists in-frame clones only, not all of them. Clone size and V and J calls were adopted from that table, with D and trimming inferred from the DNA. The sample has 80,000 to 130,000 clones, about 89% seen once; the top ten hold around 1%. This CDR3 has 13 residues. Germline V lookup: CDR1 SQVTM, CDR2 ANQGSEA. This sample is drawn from a study of blood T cell repertoires in COVID-19. About the research overall: Collection of acute and convalescent COVID-19 samples took place in the United States, Italy and Spain. Nucleic acid was either cDNA or gDNA, and it came from T cells, B-cell-depleted T cells, or PBMCs.

V gene TRBV29-1 combines with J gene TRBJ2-1; 9 bases match TRBD2. Sequenced input: peripheral blood. This clonotype originated in a man in his sixties with acute or convalescent COVID-19. Written as DNA, the CDR3 is TGCAGTGGGAGCGGGAGGACCTACAATGAGCAGTTCTTC. This sequence encodes CSGSGRTYNEQFF.